This is a list of T cell receptor beta chains from one sample in a study of blood T cell repertoires in COVID-19. Some clones are missing from TCRdb's copy, which holds only in-frame ones; the method was immunoSEQ multiplex PCR. The sample lists some 150,000 clones, roughly nine tenths occurring once. Sample: peripheral blood. The receptor set was obtained from a human donor in a cohort sampled during active COVID-19. The conserved cysteine and the conserved F or W are not part of the CDR3 here.

j_gene,v_gene,CDR3aa
TRBJ2-7,TRBV7-2,ASSLWTSGPLSYEQY
TRBJ2-2,TRBV10-3,AIRGDSPGAGELF
TRBJ1-5,TRBV2,ASSEVRDRWNQPQH
TRBJ1-2,TRBV19,ASSRQGAGGYT
TRBJ1-2,TRBV19,ASSVLSGVNPYGYT
TRBJ1-1,TRBV9,ASSISGTGFTEAF
TRBJ2-5,TRBV2,ASGHVDPETQY
TRBJ2-3,TRBV7-9,ASSFIAADTQY
TRBJ1-5,TRBV15,ATSQGRGGSQPQH
TRBJ2-5,TRBV24-1,ATSESGDGRTQY
TRBJ2-6,TRBV21-1,ASSLSPDYLSGANVLT
TRBJ2-7,TRBV10-3,AISIAGGPSYEQY
TRBJ1-5,TRBV21-1,ASSKHFGPADYSNQPQH
TRBJ1-1,TRBV12-3/TRBV12-4,ASSNTGNTEAF
TRBJ2-3,TRBV5-1,ASSLRDSLTDTQY
TRBJ1-1,TRBV12-3/TRBV12-4,ASARDRNTEAF
TRBJ1-1,TRBV11-2,ASSDYGQNTEAF
TRBJ1-1,TRBV6-5,ASSYSVGGDTEAF
TRBJ1-2,TRBV6-5,ASSYSGGGYT
TRBJ1-2,TRBV5-4,ASSLGFDRGGGYT
TRBJ2-3,TRBV24-1,ATSDGRGAGTDTQY
TRBJ2-2,TRBV18,ASSHSTATNTGELF
TRBJ2-6,TRBV4-1,ASSQPLRGSGANVLT
TRBJ2-1,TRBV2,ASSLRDRGIPGEQF
TRBJ1-4,TRBV6-2/TRBV6-3,ASSSWDKGEKLF
TRBJ2-5,TRBV6-1,ASSEDRVKETQY
TRBJ2-7,TRBV5-6,ASSLGGTANYEQY
TRBJ2-1,TRBV5-4,ASSLGSGRLYNEQF
TRBJ1-2,TRBV27,ASSLRTGGNYGYT
TRBJ2-7,TRBV6-5,ASSRLAASSYEQY
TRBJ2-7,TRBV5-4,ASSLVGVEPYEQY
TRBJ2-1,TRBV4-3,ASSQDSRPERGRDNEQF
TRBJ2-7,TRBV13,ASSSPSQINEQY
TRBJ2-1,TRBV5-1,ASSFTGTTFYNEQF
TRBJ2-3,TRBV27,ASSGRDRGTADTQY
TRBJ2-7,TRBV6-5,ASRSVGGTYEQY
TRBJ1-1,TRBV11-2,ASSLMTEETAF
TRBJ2-7,TRBV7-8,ASSPSRDRGRQAQY
TRBJ2-1,TRBV14,ASSQKEYNEQF
TRBJ2-1,TRBV7-2,ASSAGTSFAQF
TRBJ1-2,TRBV7-3,ASSPTPATGINYGYT
TRBJ2-1,TRBV27,ASSSTRGGDEF